This section outlines one T cell receptor (beta chain) sequence together with its context. This clonotype was counted between two and nine times. Its antigen remains unidentified. Per-nucleotide qualities are absent, and no much larger clonotype sits a single base away. Ficoll-Paque density gradient centrifugation was used to isolate PBMCs. This record belongs to a study of T-cell memory formation after mild COVID-19 (dated by TCRdb to about 2021). With respect to the entire study: Most TCR sequence clusters were specific to one of the two donors. Two young, previously healthy adult volunteers, one female and one male, were included in the cohort. In a couple of donors, T-cell clones that expanded and contracted after mild COVID-19 were followed by sequencing TCRalpha and TCRbeta repertoires longitudinally.

The sequencer was an Illumina NovaSeq 6000. TCRalpha and TCRbeta cDNA libraries were constructed by 5'RACE with constant-segment primers, with sample barcodes and unique molecular identifiers being introduced. RNA was extracted from every sample with Trizol reagent. Amplification of the libraries took two PCR steps, and the second step added a second sample barcode plus Illumina TruSeq adapters. Libraries were sequenced on an Illumina NovaSeq with 2 x 150 bp paired-end reads. As for the authors' bioinformatics: The reads were demultiplexed and collapsed into UMI-guided consensus sequences using migec v1.2.7. With mixcr v2.1.11, UMI consensuses were aligned to TRA and TRB V and J templates and assembled into clonotypes. Clonotypes were classified as expanded or contracted when called significant by both edgeR and NoisET, with noise models trained on biological replicates. For edgeR calls, the cutoffs were a false discovery rate-adjusted p below 0.01 and a log2 fold-change threshold of 1. As an exploratory analysis of dynamics, max-normalized trajectories of the 1000 most abundant clonotypes were examined by PCA with hierarchical clustering. Separately sequenced CD4+ and CD8+ repertoires were used to assign a CD4 or CD8 phenotype to each responding clone. TCRdb took the public reads, trimmed them with fastp at Q25, ran MiXCR for clone calling and kept in-frame beta chains. Rows with a matching CDR3 protein are joined into one entry that keeps the most common DNA and genes. None of the V and J calls come from the authors' own analysis; TCRdb made them. The sample includes roughly 190,000 distinct CDR3 sequences, with approximately 20% observed a single time. In total, the top ten clones hold around 2.4% of the sample.

Trimming takes 7 bases from V and 5 bases from J, and the germline ends sit 14 bases apart. CDR1 and CDR2 are drawn from the germline V gene: SNHLY, FYNNEI. From the cysteine up to the phenylalanine, the CDR3 has a length of 13 residues. Only the CDR3 part of the read is kept: 39 bases, read in frame from the first base. Broad study findings and their caveats: The second-wave clones that peaked on day 37 were not confirmed to be SARS-CoV-2 specific. Some responding clones were detected in pre-infection memory, which suggested that pre-existing cross-reactive memory T cells had joined the SARS-CoV-2 response. Clones contracting from day 15 to 85 had balanced CD4/CD8 phenotypes, while a second wave expanding from day 15 to 37 was biased towards CD4+. Contracting CD4+ clones appeared mostly in the CM and EM memory subsets, whereas CD8+ clones were enriched in EMRA. Only a couple of mild cases were covered in the study, and larger cohorts including severe cases with pre-infection samples were considered necessary.

The sample consisted of PBMCs or a T cell subset sorted from them (not recorded which). The TCR sequence derives from an adult woman who had mild COVID-19 (a few samples of this study predate the infection). The sample titles of this study are shuffled in the database, so cell type and time point are left out; the donor was told from shared clones. The chain is made from TRBV2 and TRBJ2-5; confidence is insufficient to name the D gene. The nucleotide sequence is given as TGTGCCAGCACTTGGGGAAGTATTGAGACCCAGTACTTC. Its translation reads: CASTWGSIETQYF. With the portions outside the CDR3 filled from the reference TRBV2 and TRBJ2-5 genes, the complete variable region becomes EPEVTQTPSHQVTQMGQEVILRCVPISNHLYFYWYRQILGQKVEFLVSFYNNEISEKSEIFDDQFSVERPDGSNFTLKIRSTKLEDSAMYFCASTWGSIETQYFGPGTRLLVL.